A single sample is the source of the 28 T cell receptor beta chains below, sequenced in a study of cytomegalovirus exposure and HLA in healthy donors (dated by TCRdb to the late 2010s). The protocol used for the library was the immunoSEQ multiplex PCR assay. A mixture of 60 forward primers for TCR Vbeta segments and 13 reverse primers for TCR Jbeta segments was used in the multiplex PCR. In its TCRdb copy, this immuneACCESS table keeps in-frame sequences only and misses some clones. Where compared with another copy, unresolved V genes explain less than half of these, and the others have no known cause. This sample gives 150,000 to 200,000 clones in total; approximately 84% of them show up just once. Of the sample, 0.35% to 0.4% is held by the ten largest clones. Sequenced: PBMCs. The receptor set was obtained from a boy younger than 10 in good health and CMV-seronegative.

J is TRBJ2-7 and V is TRBV6-5; 10 bases line up with TRBD2. This CDR3 region has 13 residues. Looked up from germline, CDR1 is MNHEY and CDR2 is SVGAGI. J was trimmed by 5 bases and V by 5 bases; bases with no gene match: 3. In DNA, the CDR3 is TGTGCCAGCAGTCCTAGCGGGAGCAACGAGCAGTACTTC. Its translation is CASSPSGSNEQYF.

The chain combines TRBV30 with TRBJ1-5; TRBD1 matches at 9 bases. The germline CDR1 and CDR2 sequences are GTSNPN and SVGIG (reference sequence). There are 16 residues in the CDR3. J gave up 11 bases and V 0 bases, and 14 bases lay outside the gene matches. CDR3 in amino acids: CAWSVTGTGTFGAQHF. CDR3 nucleotide sequence: TGTGCCTGGAGTGTAACCGGGACAGGGACCTTTGGAGCCCAGCATTTT.

This clone was detected a few times. The chain joins TRBV6-1 to TRBJ2-3; 8 bases match TRBD2. From germline, CDR1 is MNHNS and CDR2 SASEGT. The CDR3 spans 14 residues. The J segment lost 2 bases and the V segment lost 7 bases, leaving 5 bases of the junction unmatched. The CDR3 loop is CASTTSGLTDTQYF. Written as DNA, the CDR3 is TGTGCCAGCACTACTAGCGGACTCACAGATACGCAGTATTTT.

The gene calls are TRBV28 and TRBJ1-3, with 10 bases matching TRBD1. The CDR3 loop spans 18 amino acids. V lost 2 bases and J lost 2; bases outside the gene matches: 9. Germline V lookup: CDR1 MDHEN, CDR2 SYDVKM. In DNA, the CDR3 is TGTGCCAGCAGTTTACTACACGGACAGGGGGTCGCTGGAAACACCATATATTTT. It yields the protein CASSLLHGQGVAGNTIYF.

V and J are TRBV29-1 and TRBJ2-7; 7 bases are a match to TRBD1. The length of the CDR3 is 14 residues. V lost 6 bases and J lost 2; bases outside the gene matches: 10. Germline V gives CDR1 SQVTM, CDR2 ANQGSEA. The CDR3 sequence is CSVRSTGWPYEQYF. For the CDR3, the DNA is TGCAGCGTGCGGTCGACAGGGTGGCCCTACGAGCAGTACTTC.

This clone was recorded only once. The chain recombines TRBV4-1 with TRBJ1-4; D ambiguous. The CDR3 has 15 amino acids. The V end lost 0 bases, the J end lost 6 bases, and 11 bases lay between the germline ends. Per germline, CDR1 MGHRA and CDR2 YSYEKL. Written as DNA, the CDR3 is TGCGCCAGCAGCCAAGATTCGGCGCAGGATGAAAAACTGTTTTTT. As protein: CASSQDSAQDEKLFF.

The rearrangement uses TRBV6-1 and TRBJ2-5, with 8 bases fitting TRBD1. The germline V gene encodes CDR1 MNHNS and CDR2 SASEGT. This CDR3 region has 14 residues. The junction had 6 bases not matched to a gene; V was cut back by 4 bases and J by 5 bases. CDR3 sequence: CASSVNRGAETQYF. CDR3 DNA: TGTGCCAGCAGTGTTAACAGGGGGGCTGAGACCCAGTACTTC.

Only one count was recorded for this clone. The chain joins TRBV7-8 to TRBJ1-5; 7 bases map to TRBD1. This CDR3 is built from 17 residues. J lost 6 bases, V lost 5 bases, and 16 bases had no gene match. CDR1 is SGHVS, CDR2 FQNEAQ, per germline. The CDR3 coding sequence is TGTGCCAGCAGCACCCTAAACCGGGACAGACTAACTCAGCCCCAGCATTTT. This codes for CASSTLNRDRLTQPQHF. The full variable domain, its missing parts supplied by reference TRBV7-8 and TRBJ1-5, is GAGVSQSPRYKVAKRGQDVALRCDPISGHVSLFWYQQALGQGPEFLTYFQNEAQLDKSGLPSDRFFAERPEGSVSTLKIQRTQQEDSAVYLCASSTLNRDRLTQPQHFGDGTRLSIL.

V and J are TRBV15 and TRBJ2-3, with D tentatively TRBD1 (5 bases). Germline V gene data show CDR1 as LNHNV and CDR2 as YYDKDF (reference sequence). The CDR3 is made up of 18 amino acids. V lost 0 bases and J lost 2, with 18 bases in between. Written as DNA, the CDR3 is TGTGCCACCAGCAGAGATGGGGCGTGGGCAGACCTCACAGATACGCAGTATTTT. Protein sequence: CATSRDGAWADLTDTQYF.

Points on this clone: Other DNA sequences from this sample encode an identical CDR3 as well. This chain uses TRBV25-1 with TRBJ2-7; a weak D match, TRBD1 (6 bases). Germline V gene lookup returns CDR1 MGHDK and CDR2 SYGVNS. Deletions cut 6 bases from V and 2 bases from J, with 8 bases between. The CDR3 totals 12 residues. As DNA, the CDR3 is TGTGCCAGCAGACAGGGAGCCTACGAGCAGTACTTC. This codes for CASRQGAYEQYF.

This clone was counted a few times. The CDR3 loop reads CASSLRGELSYEQYF. DNA of the CDR3: TGTGCCAGCAGTTTGAGAGGAGAGCTGTCCTACGAGCAGTACTTC. The chain links TRBV27 to TRBJ2-7, with D uncertain. Germline values: CDR1 MNHEY, CDR2 SMNVEV (reference sequence). The CDR3 extends over 15 amino acids. Deletions cut 3 bases from V and 1 base from J, with 13 bases between.

The chain employs TRBV28 and TRBJ1-2; no clear D. CDR1 is MDHEN, CDR2 SYDVKM, per germline. This CDR3 has 13 residues. The V and J ends lost 1 base and 4 bases respectively, with 7 bases between them. The CDR3 loop reads CASSLLGSYGYTF. Written as DNA, the CDR3 is TGTGCCAGCAGTTTATTGGGGAGCTATGGCTACACCTTC.

The sample holds one count of this clone. J is TRBJ2-7 and V is TRBV27; 8 positions match TRBD1. The CDR3 spans 14 residues. The junction had 5 bases not matched to a gene; V was cut back by 7 bases and J by 0 bases. Germline V gene lookup returns CDR1 MNHEY and CDR2 SMNVEV (reference sequence). CDR3: CASTTGGASYEQYF. The CDR3 DNA follows: TGTGCCAGCACCACAGGGGGAGCCTCCTACGAGCAGTACTTC.

The rearrangement links TRBV6-1 to TRBJ2-5, with TRBD1 matching over 8 bases. Germline V gene data show CDR1 as MNHNS and CDR2 as SASEGT. The length of the CDR3 is 15 residues. The V segment lost 7 bases and the J segment 1 base; nucleotides outside the gene matches: 8. The CDR3, as DNA: TGTGCCAGCACTTTGAACAGGGGGGCCCAAGAGACCCAGTACTTC. The encoded protein is CASTLNRGAQETQYF.

This clone has a handful of counts. The chain links TRBV5-1 to TRBJ1-1; tentative D call: TRBD1 (5 bases). With 6 bases removed from V and 5 bases from J, the gap between germline ends came to 23 bases. Germline CDR1 reads SGHRS; CDR2 reads YFSETQ. The CDR3 is made up of 16 amino acids. The CDR3 DNA follows: TGCGCCAGCACGAAAAGGGGCGTGTCCAAAAGTACTGAAGCTTTCTTT. Translated, it gives CASTKRGVSKSTEAFF.

This chain uses TRBV18 with TRBJ2-7; 9 positions agree with TRBD1. There are 15 residues in the CDR3. Germline V gene sequence: CDR1 KGHSH, CDR2 LQKENI. V lost 3 bases to trimming and J lost 3 bases; unmatched junction nucleotides: 6. The CDR3 reads CASSPGTGQGYEQYF. In DNA, the CDR3 is TGTGCCAGCTCACCTGGGACAGGGCAAGGCTACGAGCAGTACTTC.

CDR3 residues: CASSYSAVRNEKLFF. The CDR3 DNA is TGTGCCAGCAGTTATTCCGCAGTTCGTAATGAAAAACTGTTTTTT. The rearrangement links TRBV6-5 to TRBJ1-4; D call uncertain. The V end lost 3 bases, the J end lost 4 bases, and 12 bases lay between the germline ends. This CDR3 region has 15 residues. CDR1 is MNHEY and CDR2 is SVGAGI in the germline V gene.

This sequence joins TRBV5-1 and TRBJ2-2; no reliable D call. The CDR3 spans 15 residues. The V end was cut by 0 bases, the J end by 2 bases, with 8 bases between. Germline-derived CDR1 and CDR2 are SGHRS and YFSETQ. This CDR3 reads CASSLVAANTGELFF. CDR3 nucleotides: TGCGCCAGCAGCTTGGTAGCAGCAAACACCGGGGAGCTGTTTTTT. The full variable domain, its missing parts supplied by reference TRBV5-1 and TRBJ2-2, is KAGVTQTPRYLIKTRGQQVTLSCSPISGHRSVSWYQQTPGQGLQFLFEYFSETQRNKGNFPGRFSGRQFSNSRSEMNVSTLELGDSALYLCASSLVAANTGELFFGEGSRLTVL.

The chain recombines TRBV5-6 with TRBJ2-5, with D possibly matching TRBD1 (6 bases). The CDR3 sequence is 15 residues long. Trimming stripped 0 bases from V and 5 bases from J, with 14 bases between. The germline V gene has CDR1 SGHDT and CDR2 YYEEEE. As DNA, the CDR3 is TGTGCCAGCAGCTTGGGAGTCCAGGGGCTGGAGACCCAGTACTTC. It encodes CASSLGVQGLETQYF.

The chain joins TRBV28 to TRBJ2-6, with D possibly TRBD1 on 5 matching bases. From germline, CDR1 is MDHEN and CDR2 SYDVKM. The V end lost 3 bases, the J end lost 0 bases, and 6 bases lay between the germline ends. There are 15 residues in the CDR3. Here the CDR3 DNA reads TGTGCCAGCAGTTTGGACAACTCTGGGGCCAACGTCCTGACTTTC. Its translation is CASSLDNSGANVLTF.

The chain couples TRBV2 to TRBJ2-1; possible D gene TRBD2, 7 bases. V gave up 6 bases and J gave up 11 bases, with 17 bases separating them. This CDR3 contains 13 residues. Germline V gene sequence: CDR1 SNHLY, CDR2 FYNNEI. CDR3 sequence reads: CASSPGRGQQQFF. The CDR3 region has the DNA TGTGCCAGCAGCCCGGGGAGGGGACAACAGCAGTTCTTC.

The rearrangement joins TRBV7-2 to TRBJ2-1; 11 positions match TRBD2. The V and J ends lost 3 bases and 8 bases, in that order; junction bases with no gene match: 3. The CDR3 totals 14 residues. Germline V gives CDR1 SGHTA, CDR2 FQGNSA. In DNA, the CDR3 is TGTGCCAGCAGCTTCACTAGCGGGAGTTATGAGCAGTTCTTC. It specifies CASSFTSGSYEQFF.

This chain connects TRBV6-1 to TRBJ1-5, with D hard to call. CDR1 is MNHNS, CDR2 SASEGT, per germline. The CDR3 length is 15 residues. Deletions cut 2 bases from V and 5 bases from J, with 13 bases between. The CDR3 loop is CASSEIQAIDQPQHF. CDR3 sequence (DNA): TGTGCCAGCAGTGAAATCCAGGCGATCGATCAGCCCCAGCATTTT.

The J gene is TRBJ2-7, the V gene TRBV13; 7 nucleotides align to TRBD2. Looked up from germline, CDR1 is PRHDT and CDR2 is FYEKMQ (reference sequence). There are 14 residues in the CDR3. J was trimmed by 4 bases and V by 3 bases; bases with no gene match: 6. This CDR3 reads CASSFGAGVYEQYF. The CDR3 bases are TGTGCCAGCAGCTTTGGGGCGGGAGTATACGAGCAGTACTTC.

The J gene is TRBJ2-5, the V gene TRBV5-4; TRBD1 is a possible D gene (7 bases). V lost 3 bases and J 5 bases, leaving 20 bases between the germline ends. This CDR3 has 16 amino acids. Per the germline V gene, CDR1 is SGHNT and CDR2 is YYREEE (reference sequence). The CDR3 spells CASSSADRWGVETQYF. CDR3 DNA sequence: TGTGCCAGCAGCTCGGCGGACAGGTGGGGGGTCGAGACCCAGTACTTC. The full variable domain, completed using reference TRBV5-4 and TRBJ2-5, is ETGVTQSPTHLIKTRGQQVTLRCSSQSGHNTVSWYQQALGQGPQFIFQYYREEENGRGNFPPRFSGLQFPNYSSELNVNALELDDSALYLCASSSADRWGVETQYFGPGTRLLVL.

The chain recombines TRBV12-5 with TRBJ2-7, with D maybe TRBD1 (5 bases). Trimming removed 0 bases from V and 0 bases from J, with 15 bases in between. This CDR3 is 17 amino acids long. Per the germline V gene, CDR1 is LGHNT and CDR2 is FRNRAP. The chain's CDR3 is CASGLVRQGGSSYEQYF. In DNA form, the CDR3 reads TGTGCTAGTGGTTTGGTACGGCAGGGCGGTAGCTCCTACGAGCAGTACTTC. The whole variable domain, filled in from reference TRBV12-5 and TRBJ2-7, reads DARVTQTPRHKVTEMGQEVTMRCQPILGHNTVFWYRQTMMQGLELLAYFRNRAPLDDSGMPKDRFSAEMPDATLATLKIQPSEPRDSAVYFCASGLVRQGGSSYEQYFGPGTRLTVT.

The J gene is TRBJ2-2, the V gene TRBV4-2, with D perhaps matching TRBD2 (6 bases). Trimming took off 4 bases at V and 4 bases at J, with 19 bases between the two ends. CDR1 is LGHNA, CDR2 YNFKEQ, per germline. This CDR3 has 17 residues. CDR3 coding DNA: TGTGCCAGCAGCCCCCTAGGTGGGGCGGGGTCCACCGGGGAGCTGTTTTTT. It yields the protein CASSPLGGAGSTGELFF.

CDR3 residues: CASRDERLAGGPVGETQYF. CDR3 DNA: TGTGCCAGCAGAGACGAAAGACTAGCGGGAGGGCCTGTAGGAGAGACCCAGTACTTC. The gene calls are TRBV2 and TRBJ2-5; 14 bases line up with TRBD2. Trimming cost V 6 bases and J 4 bases; bases outside gene matches: 16. The germline V gene has CDR1 SNHLY and CDR2 FYNNEI. CDR3 length equals 19 residues.